This T cell receptor beta chain came from a study of lymphopenia after photon versus proton radiotherapy. The protocol was immunoSEQ multiplex PCR, while the TCRdb copy is restricted to in-frame clones and leaves out a portion. This table holds 25,000 to 30,000 clones, 90% found once. V dropped 4 bases and J dropped 0 bases, with 19 bases sitting between them. CDR1 LNHDA and CDR2 SQIVND come from the germline V gene (reference sequence). This CDR3 region has 18 residues. This sequence originates from a woman in her forties or fifties with cholangiocarcinoma. The sequences come from peripheral blood, collected from a patient treated with photon-based radiotherapy. The J gene is TRBJ1-5, the V gene TRBV19, with TRBD1 as a possible D gene (5 bases). The CDR3 region is CASSRRQGIGYSNQPQHF. The CDR3 DNA is TGTGCCAGTAGTAGACGTCAGGGTATTGGGTATAGCAATCAGCCCCAGCATTTT. Filled out from reference TRBV19 and TRBJ1-5, the complete variable domain reads DGGITQSPKYLFRKEGQNVTLSCEQNLNHDAMYWYRQDPGQGLRLIYYSQIVNDFQKGDIAEGYSVSREKKESFPLTVTSAQKNPTAFYLCASSRRQGIGYSNQPQHFGDGTRLSIL.